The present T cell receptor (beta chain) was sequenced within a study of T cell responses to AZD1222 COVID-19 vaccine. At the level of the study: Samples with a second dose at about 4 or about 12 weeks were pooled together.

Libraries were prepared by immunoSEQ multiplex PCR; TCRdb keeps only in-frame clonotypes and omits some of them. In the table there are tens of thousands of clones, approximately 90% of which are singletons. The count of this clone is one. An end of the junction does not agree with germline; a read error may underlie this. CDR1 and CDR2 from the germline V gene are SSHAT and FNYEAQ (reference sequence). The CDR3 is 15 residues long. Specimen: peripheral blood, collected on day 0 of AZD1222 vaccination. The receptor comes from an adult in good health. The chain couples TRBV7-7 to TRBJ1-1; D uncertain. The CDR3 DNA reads TGTGCTAGCAGCCCCCTTTTTGGGCGGAACACTGAAGCTTTCTTT. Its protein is CASSPLFGRNTEAFF. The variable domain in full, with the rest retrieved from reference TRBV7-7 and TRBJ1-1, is GAGVSQSPRYKVTKRGQDVTLRCDPISSHATLYWYQQALGQGPEFLTYFNYEAQPDKSGLPSDRFSAERPEGSISTLTIQRTEQRDSAMYRCASSPLFGRNTEAFFGQGTRLTVV.